One and the same sample provided the 16 T cell receptor beta chains below, sequenced in a study of cytomegalovirus exposure and HLA in healthy donors. Both 60 Vbeta primers and 13 Jbeta primers went into the PCR. Some clones are missing from TCRdb's copy, which holds only in-frame ones; the method was immunoSEQ multiplex PCR. This sample has 76,000 or so clones; approximately 80% occur once, and the top ten carry around 8.9%. What was sequenced was PBMCs. These receptor sequences come from a middle-aged woman in good health and CMV-seropositive.

V is TRBV5-4 and J is TRBJ2-5; D unresolved. The CDR3 runs 12 residues. V dropped 1 base and J dropped 5 bases, with 6 bases sitting between them. The V gene's germline CDR1 is SGHNT and CDR2 YYREEE (reference sequence). In DNA form, the CDR3 reads TGTGCCAGCAGCTTGTCTACGGAGACCCAGTACTTC. As protein: CASSLSTETQYF. The full variable domain, its missing parts supplied by reference TRBV5-4 and TRBJ2-5, is ETGVTQSPTHLIKTRGQQVTLRCSSQSGHNTVSWYQQALGQGPQFIFQYYREEENGRGNFPPRFSGLQFPNYSSELNVNALELDDSALYLCASSLSTETQYFGPGTRLLVL.

The chain recombines TRBV19 with TRBJ1-4; 8 positions agree with TRBD1. The V segment lost 10 bases and the J segment 8 bases; nucleotides outside the gene matches: 9. The germline V gene encodes CDR1 LNHDA and CDR2 SQIVND (reference sequence). The CDR3 runs to 13 residues. The CDR3 nucleotides read TGTGCCACCCAGGGGGCGCGAAGCGAAAAACTGTTTTTT. It yields the protein CATQGARSEKLFF.

In its sample, this clone was seen a few times. The chain joins TRBV20-1 to TRBJ1-2, with D hard to call. The germline V and J ends were trimmed by 7 bases and 6 bases, with 12 bases remaining between them. This CDR3 comprises 11 residues. CDR1 and CDR2 (germline): DFQATT, SNEGSKA (reference sequence). The chain's CDR3 is CSVPWPHGYTF. The CDR3 DNA reads TGCAGTGTTCCGTGGCCCCATGGCTACACCTTC.

The V gene is TRBV15, the J gene TRBJ1-3; D perhaps matches TRBD1 (6 bases). V was shortened by 4 bases and J by 5 bases, with 12 bases between the two germline ends. From germline, CDR1 is LNHNV and CDR2 YYDKDF (reference sequence). CDR3 length equals 14 residues. Here the CDR3 reads CATSTGQGRNTIYF. The CDR3 DNA reads TGTGCCACCAGCACTGGGCAGGGGAGAAACACCATATATTTT.

This chain uses TRBV28 with TRBJ1-2, with D possibly TRBD1 on 5 matching bases. The CDR3 loop spans 15 amino acids. V was cut by 7 bases and J by 0 bases, with 15 bases left in between. Germline V gives CDR1 MDHEN, CDR2 SYDVKM. The CDR3 is CASTGHPTSNYGYTF. The CDR3 DNA reads TGTGCCAGCACCGGACACCCCACTTCTAACTATGGCTACACCTTC.

The rearrangement joins TRBV7-7 to TRBJ2-5, with TRBD1 as a possible D gene (5 bases). Germline CDR1 SSHAT, CDR2 FNYEAQ (reference sequence). V was shortened by 3 bases and J by 5 bases, with 10 bases between the two germline ends. The CDR3 covers 13 residues. The CDR3 DNA sequence: TGTGCCAGCAGCTTCTCAGGGTCGGAGACCCAGTACTTC. Its protein product is CASSFSGSETQYF. Variable domain in full (rest from reference TRBV7-7 and TRBJ2-5): GAGVSQSPRYKVTKRGQDVTLRCDPISSHATLYWYQQALGQGPEFLTYFNYEAQPDKSGLPSDRFSAERPEGSISTLTIQRTEQRDSAMYRCASSFSGSETQYFGPGTRLLVL.

Note on this clone: Mismatch with germline at one junction end may stem from a read error. The chain uses TRBV7-9 and TRBJ2-7; D gene uncertain. The CDR3 is 12 residues long. The germline V gene has CDR1 SEHNR and CDR2 FQNEAQ (reference sequence). CDR3 in DNA: TGTTCCAGCAGCTTAAGTCTAGGCGTCCCGTACTTC. Protein sequence: CSSSLSLGVPYF.

This rearrangement joins TRBV6-5 to TRBJ2-7; possible D gene TRBD2, 6 bases. The CDR3 covers 12 residues. Per germline, CDR1 MNHEY and CDR2 SVGAGI. V gave up 5 bases and J gave up 5 bases, with 10 bases separating them. This CDR3 reads CASSVRGNEQYF. The CDR3 DNA reads TGTGCCAGCAGTGTTCGGGGGAACGAGCAGTACTTC.

The rearrangement uses TRBV6-5 and TRBJ2-1, with TRBD2 matching 8 bases. Unmatched junction bases numbered 7, after V lost 2 bases and J lost 7 bases. The CDR3 extends over 15 amino acids. CDR1 and CDR2 (germline): MNHEY, SVGAGI. The CDR3: CASSYGAGGRNEQFF. The CDR3 nucleotides read TGTGCCAGCAGTTACGGGGCGGGGGGCCGGAATGAGCAGTTCTTC.

The J gene is TRBJ2-3, the V gene TRBV5-1; 10 bases map to TRBD2. The CDR3 contains 16 residues. V was pared by 0 bases and J by 2 bases, with 3 bases of the junction left unmatched. The germline CDR1 and CDR2 sequences are SGHRS and YFSETQ. This CDR3 reads CASSLGSGGPTDTQYF. The DNA for the CDR3 is TGCGCCAGCAGCTTGGGTAGCGGGGGGCCCACAGATACGCAGTATTTT.

This chain connects TRBV6-5 to TRBJ1-3; possibly TRBD1 for D (5 bases). V lost 3 bases and J 0 bases, leaving 12 bases between the germline ends. The CDR3 contains 16 residues. Germline CDR1 and CDR2: MNHEY and SVGAGI. The CDR3 nucleotides are TGTGCCAGCAGTTATTTCGGAGGGGTCTCTGGAAACACCATATATTTT. Its translation is CASSYFGGVSGNTIYF.

This clone was seen only a few times. V gene TRBV29-1 combines with J gene TRBJ2-3, with 7 bases matching TRBD1. This CDR3 is 18 amino acids long. The V gene end was trimmed by 4 bases and the J gene end by 0 bases; junction bases not matched to a gene: 16. Germline CDR1 reads SQVTM; CDR2 reads ANQGSEA. The CDR3 bases are TGCAGCGTTGCCCTCGCCGGGGACAGATCAACTAGCACAGATACGCAGTATTTT. Translation gives CSVALAGDRSTSTDTQYF.

The chain uses TRBV19 and TRBJ1-5; perhaps TRBD1 as D (5 bases). Trimming stripped 3 bases from V and 8 bases from J, with 20 bases between. The CDR3 runs to 16 residues. The germline CDR1 and CDR2 sequences are LNHDA and SQIVND (reference sequence). The CDR3 protein is CASSIGSPQALEPQHF. Written as DNA, the CDR3 is TGTGCCAGTAGTATCGGTTCCCCACAGGCCCTAGAGCCCCAGCATTTT. Full variable domain (remainder filled in from reference TRBV19 and TRBJ1-5): DGGITQSPKYLFRKEGQNVTLSCEQNLNHDAMYWYRQDPGQGLRLIYYSQIVNDFQKGDIAEGYSVSREKKESFPLTVTSAQKNPTAFYLCASSIGSPQALEPQHFGDGTRLSIL.

This chain links TRBV18 with TRBJ1-1; TRBD1 matches at 7 bases. Germline V CDR1 and CDR2: KGHSH, LQKENI. V was pared by 4 bases and J by 1 base, with 0 bases of the junction left unmatched. The CDR3 runs 13 residues. The CDR3 bases are TGTGCCAGCTCACGGACAGGGAACACTGAAGCTTTCTTT. Amino acids: CASSRTGNTEAFF.

In its sample, this clone was seen a few times. The chain uses TRBV5-4 and TRBJ1-6; TRBD1 matches at 9 bases. CDR1 SGHNT and CDR2 YYREEE come from the germline V gene (reference sequence). V lost 1 base and J lost 7; bases outside the gene matches: 6. The CDR3 length is 16 residues. The CDR3 DNA reads TGTGCCAGCAGCTTGCCCGGACAGGGGACCAATTCACCCCTCCACTTT. Amino acid sequence: CASSLPGQGTNSPLHF.

V usage is TRBV7-2 and J usage is TRBJ2-1, with 7 bases aligning to TRBD2. Germline assignment: CDR1 SGHTA and CDR2 FQGNSA. J gave up 5 bases and V 5 bases, and 9 bases lay outside the gene matches. The CDR3 totals 15 residues. The CDR3 sequence: CASSGRGGANNEQFF. The CDR3 DNA reads TGTGCCAGCAGCGGACGCGGGGGAGCCAACAATGAGCAGTTCTTC.